A single sample is the source of the 26 T cell receptor beta chains below, sequenced in a study of vaccination and CD4 T cells after COVID-19. The antigens these receptors bind are not known. Once obtained from cultured CD4+ T cells, the DNA was sequenced using the Oncomine TCR Beta short-read assay. TCRdb recomputed calls from the PCR reads with MiXCR, one row per CDR3 protein. The profile shows roughly 25,000 distinct CDR3 sequences, roughly 68% of them singletons. Treatment specified: approximately nine-day PBMC culture with coronavirus spike peptide pools or control peptides (ViraFEST assay). The sample consisted of CD4+ T cells from blood, cultured in vitro, taken after SARS-CoV-2 vaccination. The receptors originated from a human donor who received a COVID-19 vaccine.

V and J are TRBV27 and TRBJ1-5; 7 nucleotides match TRBD1. The germline CDR1 and CDR2 sequences are MNHEY and SMNVEV (reference sequence). The ends lost 5 bases at V and 6 bases at J; junction bases unmatched: 7. The length of the CDR3 is 14 residues. For the CDR3, the DNA is TGTGCCAGCAGTAACTCAGGGGGAAGTCAGCCCCAGCATTTT. Translation: CASSNSGGSQPQHF.

V usage is TRBV20-1 and J usage is TRBJ1-2; D call uncertain. Germline V gene data show CDR1 as DFQATT and CDR2 as SNEGSKA (reference sequence). V shed 1 base and J shed 0 bases, with 15 bases lying between them. The CDR3 runs 16 residues. The CDR3 is CSARVSEGSPNYGYTF. CDR3 DNA: TGCAGTGCTAGAGTCTCCGAGGGCAGCCCTAACTATGGCTACACCTTC.

This clonotype turned up a few times. V usage is TRBV2 and J usage is TRBJ2-3, with a possible D match to TRBD1 (5 bases). CDR1 and CDR2 (germline): SNHLY, FYNNEI. The CDR3 spans 16 residues. V shed 4 bases and J shed 4 bases, with 18 bases lying between them. This CDR3 is CASSVLPRVVADTQYF. The CDR3 region has the DNA TGTGCCAGCAGTGTCCTGCCCAGGGTTGTCGCAGATACGCAGTATTTT.

The rearrangement uses TRBV7-2 and TRBJ2-3; 10 bases fit TRBD2. V trimming: 3 bases; J trimming: 4 bases; junction bases outside the gene matches: 7. Germline assignment: CDR1 SGHTA and CDR2 FQGNSA. The CDR3 consists of 16 residues. Here the CDR3 DNA reads TGTGCCAGCAGCTTTCATAGCGGGGGGCGAGCAGATACGCAGTATTTT. Amino acid sequence: CASSFHSGGRADTQYF.

This chain links TRBV21-1 with TRBJ1-2. TRBV21-1 is designated a pseudogene. The CDR3 spans 15 residues. The CDR3 sequence is CASSKAGRKGYGYTF. CDR3 coding DNA: TGTGCCAGCAGCAAAGCCGGCAGGAAAGGCTATGGCTACACCTTC.

In DNA form, the CDR3 reads TGTGCCAGCTCCGCGGGCGGGGGGAACACTGAAGCTTTCTTT. Translated, it gives CASSAGGGNTEAFF. The chain recombines TRBV18 with TRBJ1-1, with a weak D call TRBD1 (5 bases). Germline-derived CDR1 and CDR2 are KGHSH and LQKENI. V was trimmed by 6 bases and J by 1 base, leaving 12 bases between them. The CDR3 spans 14 residues.

The chain links TRBV10-3 to TRBJ2-3; 8 bases agree with TRBD2. CDR3 length equals 14 residues. V shed 7 bases, J shed 1 base, and the junction held 4 bases outside the gene matches. Germline V gives CDR1 ENHRY, CDR2 SYGVKD. The CDR3 is CAINGGGGTDTQYF. CDR3 coding DNA: TGTGCCATCAACGGGGGGGGAGGCACAGATACGCAGTATTTT.

The chain has TRBV30 and TRBJ2-2; D possibly corresponds to TRBD2 (7 bases). With 4 bases removed from V and 3 bases from J, the gap between germline ends came to 9 bases. CDR3 length: 13 amino acids. CDR1 and CDR2 from the germline V gene are GTSNPN and SVGIG (reference sequence). This chain's CDR3 is CAWKGGDTGELFF. The CDR3 region has the DNA TGTGCCTGGAAGGGGGGGGACACCGGGGAGCTGTTTTTT.

A single count supports this clonotype. The rearrangement links TRBV7-2 to TRBJ1-1; D is unclear. Germline CDR1 reads SGHTA; CDR2 reads FQGNSA. This CDR3 spans 14 amino acids. The V end was cut by 1 base, the J end by 5 bases, with 11 bases between. The CDR3 protein is CASSLERAGTEAFF. The DNA for the CDR3 is TGTGCCAGCAGCTTAGAGCGGGCGGGAACTGAAGCTTTCTTT.

This clonotype was observed once. The chain couples TRBV3-1 to TRBJ2-5; 10 bases line up with TRBD1. Germline CDR1 LGHDT, CDR2 YNNKEL (reference sequence). V dropped 4 bases and J dropped 7; count of bases not matched to a gene: 9. This CDR3 spans 15 amino acids. CDR3 in amino acids: CASSPGTGALGTQYF. The CDR3 DNA sequence: TGTGCCAGCAGCCCAGGGACAGGGGCCCTCGGGACCCAGTACTTC.

This clonotype turned up a few times. J is TRBJ1-3 and V is TRBV12-3 or TRBV12-4, with unresolved D. The CDR3 contains 16 residues. V lost 0 bases, J lost 2 bases, and 11 bases lay in between. This chain's CDR3 is CASSLAAGRPGNTIYF. The CDR3 DNA is TGTGCCAGCAGTTTAGCGGCCGGCAGACCTGGAAACACCATATATTTT.

The V gene is TRBV7-9, the J gene TRBJ2-5, with D perhaps TRBD2 (5 bases). In germline, CDR1 is SEHNR, CDR2 FQNEAQ (reference sequence). V lost 4 bases and J lost 5, with 17 bases in between. The CDR3 length is 15 residues. The CDR3 region is CASSSSDPGDETQYF. DNA for the CDR3: TGTGCCAGCAGCTCAAGCGATCCCGGGGATGAGACCCAGTACTTC. Drawing the rest from reference TRBV7-9 and TRBJ2-5, the complete variable domain is DTGVSQNPRHKITKRGQNVTFRCDPISEHNRLYWYRQTLGQGPEFLTYFQNEAQLEKSRLLSDRFSAERPKGSFSTLEIQRTEQGDSAMYLCASSSSDPGDETQYFGPGTRLLVL.

The chain joins TRBV6-1 to TRBJ1-2; no definite D call. The CDR3 is made up of 15 amino acids. Trimming left V 6 bases short and J 2 bases short, with 16 bases between. Germline V gives CDR1 MNHNS, CDR2 SASEGT. The CDR3 coding sequence is TGTGCCAGCAGACGACCCCTTACAAGGAACTATGGCTACACCTTC. This gives the protein CASRRPLTRNYGYTF.

The chain joins TRBV5-6 to TRBJ2-7, with TRBD2 matching 8 bases. With V trimmed by 6 bases and J by 2 bases, 13 bases remained unmatched. There are 16 residues in the CDR3. Germline V lookup: CDR1 SGHDT, CDR2 YYEEEE. CDR3 in DNA: TGTGCCAGCAACCTGCGGGGCGGGGGGCTCCCCTACGAGCAGTACTTC. Translating gives CASNLRGGGLPYEQYF. Drawing the rest from reference TRBV5-6 and TRBJ2-7, the complete variable domain is DAGVTQSPTHLIKTRGQQVTLRCSPKSGHDTVSWYQQALGQGPQFIFQYYEEEERQRGNFPDRFSGHQFPNYSSELNVNALLLGDSALYLCASNLRGGGLPYEQYFGPGTRLTVT.

The V and J genes are TRBV11-2 and TRBJ1-2; 7 bases map to TRBD1. The CDR3 runs 15 residues. After removal of 6 bases from V and 7 bases from J, the junction contained 14 bases not matched to a gene. Germline loops: CDR1 SGHAT, CDR2 FQNNGV. CDR3: CASRFLQGIRGGYTF. CDR3 coding DNA: TGTGCCAGCAGATTTTTACAGGGGATAAGGGGTGGCTACACCTTC. Variable domain in full (rest from reference TRBV11-2 and TRBJ1-2): EAGVAQSPRYKIIEKRQSVAFWCNPISGHATLYWYQQILGQGPKLLIQFQNNGVVDDSQLPKDRFSAERLKGVDSTLKIQPAKLEDSAVYLCASRFLQGIRGGYTFGSGTRLTVV.

The chain combines TRBV18 with TRBJ1-5; D gene unclear. The CDR3 is 15 amino acids. Germline V gives CDR1 KGHSH, CDR2 LQKENI. V lost 3 bases to trimming and J lost 1 base, with 10 bases between them. Here the CDR3 DNA reads TGTGCCAGCTCACCCTCGGCAGGAAGCAATCAGCCCCAGCATTTT. Encoded protein: CASSPSAGSNQPQHF.

This sequence joins TRBV6-1 and TRBJ2-5; 11 positions match TRBD1. Germline V lookup: CDR1 MNHNS, CDR2 SASEGT. The CDR3 is 16 residues long. The V segment lost 6 bases and the J segment 4 bases; nucleotides outside the gene matches: 10. DNA for the CDR3: TGTGCCAGCAGCTCCACATCCGGGACAGGGGGAGAGACCCAGTACTTC. The encoded protein is CASSSTSGTGGETQYF.

V gene TRBV9 combines with J gene TRBJ1-6; D is unclear. The CDR3 is 14 residues long. V shed 0 bases and J shed 8 bases, with 9 bases lying between them. In germline, CDR1 is SGDLS, CDR2 YYNGEE. The CDR3 DNA follows: TGTGCCAGCAGCGTAGAGTTCTGGGATTCACCCCTCCACTTT. Translation gives CASSVEFWDSPLHF.

This clonotype was counted a single time. CDR3 in amino acids: CASSLNAETGGWETQYF. Written as DNA, the CDR3 is TGTGCCAGCAGCTTAAATGCCGAGACAGGGGGCTGGGAGACCCAGTACTTC. V usage is TRBV7-2 and J usage is TRBJ2-5, with 10 bases lining up with TRBD1. The V and J ends lost 2 bases and 5 bases, in that order; junction bases with no gene match: 11. From germline, CDR1 is SGHTA and CDR2 FQGNSA. This CDR3 region has 17 residues.

The chain carries TRBV18 and TRBJ1-3; 8 bases agree with TRBD1. The CDR3 has 17 residues. The germline gives CDR1 KGHSH, CDR2 LQKENI. The junction had 8 bases not matched to a gene; V was cut back by 3 bases and J by 1 base. The CDR3 region has the DNA TGTGCCAGCTCACCTCTACCGGGACAGGAGTCTGGAAACACCATATATTTT. Its protein is CASSPLPGQESGNTIYF.

V and J are TRBV6-1 and TRBJ1-2, with TRBD1 as a possible D gene (6 bases). Germline values: CDR1 MNHNS, CDR2 SASEGT. V lost 3 bases and J 3 bases, leaving 11 bases between the germline ends. This CDR3 contains 14 residues. The chain's CDR3 is CASSEGGHYYGYTF. The CDR3 nucleotides are TGTGCCAGCAGTGAGGGGGGCCACTACTATGGCTACACCTTC.

This clonotype was detected a few times. The V call is TRBV6-5, the J call TRBJ1-6; D ambiguous. The CDR3 extends over 12 amino acids. The V and J ends lost 4 bases and 8 bases respectively, with 6 bases between them. The germline gives CDR1 MNHEY, CDR2 SVGAGI. In DNA form, the CDR3 reads TGTGCCAGCAGTTCCGGACATTCACCCCTCCACTTT. It specifies CASSSGHSPLHF.

This clonotype occurred once. CDR3 nucleotide sequence: TGTGCCAGCAGTTTACAGGGGCACACTGAAGCTTTCTTT. Its protein is CASSLQGHTEAFF. V is TRBV12-3 or TRBV12-4 and J is TRBJ1-1; a possible D gene is TRBD1 (6 bases). This CDR3 region has 13 residues. Trimming stripped 2 bases from V and 3 bases from J, with 7 bases between.

V and J are TRBV2 and TRBJ1-6, with TRBD1 as a possible D gene (5 bases). The germline V gene has CDR1 SNHLY and CDR2 FYNNEI. V was trimmed by 6 bases and J by 8 bases, leaving 14 bases between them. The CDR3 has 14 amino acids. The CDR3 DNA follows: TGTGCCAGCAGATCCGGGACTGCCTATTCACCCCTCCACTTT. It encodes CASRSGTAYSPLHF.

The V call is TRBV30, the J call TRBJ2-3; TRBD2 is a possible D gene (6 bases). The CDR3 loop spans 13 amino acids. The ends were cut back, 5 bases at V and 3 bases at J, with 12 bases in the middle. The germline gives CDR1 GTSNPN, CDR2 SVGIG (reference sequence). In nucleotides, the CDR3 is TGTGCCTGGGGGGTTGGGGGGACAGATACGCAGTATTTT. Its protein is CAWGVGGTDTQYF.

The rearrangement uses TRBV20-1 and TRBJ2-3; 10 nucleotides match TRBD1. The germline CDR1 and CDR2 sequences are DFQATT and SNEGSKA (reference sequence). J gave up 2 bases and V 1 base, and 6 bases lay outside the gene matches. The CDR3 has 16 residues. CDR3 coding DNA: TGCAGTGCTAGAGGTGCGACAGGGGGCCCCACAGATACGCAGTATTTT. It is translated as CSARGATGGPTDTQYF.